This T cell receptor (beta chain) was recorded in a study of cytotoxic CD8 clonotypes in ibrutinib-treated CLL. Study background: Partial responses totalled some 24 and complete responses 2; after median roughly 68 months, about 15 remained remitted and approximately twelve progressed.

Sequenced by immunoSEQ multiplex PCR; TCRdb stores in-frame clones only, minus some. The sample carries roughly 190,000 clones, over 60% recorded once. Study-wide findings and caveats: Under therapy, public clonotypes either contracted or stayed stable, and they were uncommon. Collection times varied between progressing and sustained-remission patients.

The CDR3 runs 15 residues. V lost 2 bases and J 4 bases, leaving 12 bases between the germline ends. The V gene's germline CDR1 is MDHEN and CDR2 SYDVKM. Genomic DNA (around 2 micrograms) was obtained from cryopreserved PBMCs for construction of TCR beta libraries. Comment on this clone: Its antigen is not identified. At the DNA level, this CDR3 is encoded by other sequences in the same sample as well.

V and J are TRBV28 and TRBJ2-1; a possible D gene is TRBD1 (5 bases). Sequenced material: PBMCs, taken after 24 months of ibrutinib treatment. This receptor was identified in a human donor with chronic lymphocytic leukemia. CDR3 protein: CASSLGPDSYNEQFF. The CDR3 DNA is TGTGCCAGCAGTTTAGGACCAGACAGTTACAATGAGCAGTTCTTC.